The clone carrying this T cell receptor (beta chain) occurred many times. Preparation of the TCRbeta library used unique molecular identifiers. Each CDR3 protein gets one entry after TCRdb re-called the PCR reads with MiXCR. The table has approximately 250,000 distinct CDR3 sequences, 9.7% seen once. Trimming left V 5 bases short and J 3 bases short, with 17 bases between. CDR1 MDHEN and CDR2 SYDVKM come from the germline V gene. The CDR3 is made up of 15 amino acids. This entry is derived from a study of T-cell reconstitution after alpha-beta-depleted transplantation in children. This specimen consisted of PBMCs from the stem cell graft donor, obtained from the stem cell graft. The chain combines TRBV28 with TRBJ2-7; a possible D gene is TRBD2 (5 bases). The source of this sequence is a human donor who donated a stem cell graft to a child with SCID. The DNA of the CDR3 is TGTGCCAGCAGTCCCAGACGGAGAGGGAACTACGAGCAGTACTTC. This gives the protein CASSPRRRGNYEQYF.